The rows below give T cell receptor beta chains drawn from one sample of a study of T cells in Graves' hyperthyroidism and ophthalmopathy. TCRdb reprocessed the multiplex PCR reads via MiXCR and lists one record per CDR3 protein. Here the sample spans hundreds of thousands of distinct CDR3 sequences, around 22% being singletons. The material sequenced was blood. Source of these receptors: a man between 25 and 39 years old with Graves' ophthalmopathy. Both conserved end residues are trimmed from each CDR3. D genes are given only for firm matches.

d_gene,j_gene,v_gene,CDR3aa
TRBD2,TRBJ2-5,TRBV7-9,ASSRGVAGGMETQY
TRBD1,TRBJ1-1,TRBV5-1,ASSQGAGGTEAF
-,TRBJ2-1,TRBV24-1,ATSDPGWEQF
-,TRBJ1-1,TRBV12-3/TRBV12-4,ASSFGATYEAF
TRBD1,TRBJ2-2,TRBV10-1,ASRKRDRITGELF
-,TRBJ1-5,TRBV5-8,ASSFAAGGFQPQH
-,TRBJ2-6,TRBV28,ASSLWTRASGANVLT
-,TRBJ1-1,TRBV5-6,ASSFGGQNTEAF
-,TRBJ2-5,TRBV29-1,SATPEGSQETQY
TRBD1,TRBJ1-4,TRBV19,ASSLQGSGHEKLF
TRBD2,TRBJ2-7,TRBV7-6,ASSLALLGASGRSYEQY
-,TRBJ1-4,TRBV7-9,ASSLATRHEKLF
-,TRBJ1-2,TRBV11-2,ASSLGGGVNGYT
-,TRBJ2-7,TRBV10-3,AISVTASYEQY
-,TRBJ1-5,TRBV11-2,ASSLARFQPQH
-,TRBJ2-1,TRBV9,ASSAAQGYGRRNEQF
TRBD2,TRBJ2-7,TRBV20-1,SARRAGGSYEQY
-,TRBJ2-7,TRBV20-1,SGRGTISYEQY